The next 2 T cell receptor beta chains were all read from a single sample in a study of blood T cell repertoires in COVID-19. Sequencing was performed with immunoSEQ multiplex PCR; in TCRdb, only in-frame clones are kept and a portion is missing. The table lists 220,000 or so clones, 80% to 90% of them singletons. The sequenced sample was PBMCs or T cells enriched from blood (not recorded which). The receptors originated from a man aged 45 to 65 who had been exposed to COVID-19.

The chain employs TRBV20-1 and TRBJ2-1; D perhaps matches TRBD2 (7 bases). Germline V lookup: CDR1 DFQATT, CDR2 SNEGSKA (reference sequence). V dropped 3 bases and J dropped 4 bases, with 16 bases sitting between them. CDR3 size: 15 residues. The CDR3 here is CSASALARGYNEQFF. CDR3 in DNA: TGCAGTGCTAGTGCACTAGCGAGGGGGTACAATGAGCAGTTCTTC.

This clone is a singleton in its sample. This sequence joins TRBV30 and TRBJ1-5; D possibly corresponds to TRBD1 (5 bases). V shed 5 bases and J shed 6 bases, with 11 bases lying between them. Germline-derived CDR1 and CDR2 are GTSNPN and SVGIG (reference sequence). This CDR3 contains 12 residues. The CDR3 nucleotides read TGTGCCTGGGGGTCCAGGGTTCAGCCCCAGCATTTT. This codes for CAWGSRVQPQHF.